The 3 T cell receptor beta chains below come from one sample, sequenced in a study of control samples from healthy donors and cancer patients. Only in-frame clones appear in the TCRdb table, and some are missing; sequencing was by immunoSEQ multiplex PCR. The table shows about 89,000 clones, with approximately 86% occurring only once. Material: blood. The receptors shown here come from a man under 40 in good health.

The rearrangement links TRBV10-1 to TRBJ2-1; D is perhaps TRBD2 (5 bases). The CDR3 has 13 residues. CDR1 and CDR2 (germline): WNHNN, SYGVQD (reference sequence). V lost 6 bases, J lost 10 bases, and 16 bases lay in between. CDR3 region: CASSKGLSVEQFF. Written as DNA, the CDR3 is TGCGCCAGCAGCAAAGGACTGTCAGTCGAGCAGTTCTTC.

The chain links TRBV5-4 to TRBJ2-1; TRBD2 matches 8 bases. CDR3 size: 16 residues. The ends lost 0 bases at V and 1 base at J; junction bases unmatched: 3. Germline CDR1 reads SGHNT; CDR2 reads YYREEE (reference sequence). CDR3: CASSLATGGSYNEQFF. CDR3 in DNA: TGTGCCAGCAGCTTGGCGACGGGGGGGTCCTACAATGAGCAGTTCTTC.

The chain combines TRBV6-1 with TRBJ2-4; 11 bases map to TRBD2. Germline V gene data show CDR1 as MNHNS and CDR2 as SASEGT. V lost 3 bases and J lost 5; bases outside the gene matches: 15. This CDR3 comprises 19 residues. CDR3 region: CASSDVASGGFLSENIQYF. CDR3 DNA: TGTGCCAGCAGTGATGTGGCTAGCGGGGGGTTCCTGTCTGAAAACATTCAGTACTTC.